The T cell receptor (beta chain) described here comes from a study of CD8+ T cells in alopecia areata. Looking at the study overall: Treated patients were given 5 to 10 mg oral tofacitinib twice daily.

General study points: Under tofacitinib, numerous expanded lesional clonotypes remained detectable in scalp and blood. Researchers reported that TCR sharing among patients proved less clear than in mice, possibly HLA-linked.

Isolated RNA was reverse transcribed into cDNA used as the sequencing template. Produced via immunoSEQ multiplex PCR; TCRdb's table is partial and in-frame only. The repertoire holds about 270,000 clones, roughly 63% seen once, with more than 0.85% in the top ten. Remarks on this clone: The antigen is not known.

Treatment denoted: oral pan-JAK inhibitor, 5-10 mg twice daily. Collection of lesional scalp punch biopsies and peripheral blood was performed in alopecia areata patients. The CDR3 is 18 amino acids. The germline CDR1 and CDR2 sequences are SGDLS and YYNGEE. Trimming cost V 0 bases and J 1 base, with 18 bases left between them. The sample consisted of CD4+ T cells sorted from blood, taken at approximately week 51, from a patient treated with tofacitinib. V and J are TRBV9 and TRBJ2-3, with TRBD2 as a possible D gene (6 bases). The sequence derives from a human donor with alopecia areata. The chain's CDR3 is CASSVAPPGGSRTDTQYF. In nucleotides, the CDR3 is TGTGCCAGCAGCGTAGCCCCTCCCGGGGGAAGTCGCACAGATACGCAGTATTTT.